This record concerns one TCR beta chain sequence. TCRdb processed the 5' RACE reads anew with MiXCR; each CDR3 protein has one entry. Found here are about 350,000 distinct CDR3 sequences, 14% of them singletons; the top ten hold about 22%. The germline V gene has CDR1 SGHVS and CDR2 FNYEAQ. There are 17 residues in the CDR3. The V end was cut by 5 bases, the J end by 2 bases, with 20 bases between. This specimen belongs to a study of T-cell memory formation after mild COVID-19. The sequence was collected from a man between 18 and 29 years old who had mild COVID-19 (a few samples of this study predate the infection). Cell type and time point are not known. Sequenced sample: PBMCs or a T cell subset sorted from them (not recorded which). V gene TRBV7-6 combines with J gene TRBJ2-3, with D perhaps TRBD2 (6 bases). The CDR3 is CASSTDRGGIPTDTQYF. The CDR3 DNA reads TGTGCCAGCAGCACCGACCGTGGGGGGATCCCCACAGATACGCAGTATTTT.